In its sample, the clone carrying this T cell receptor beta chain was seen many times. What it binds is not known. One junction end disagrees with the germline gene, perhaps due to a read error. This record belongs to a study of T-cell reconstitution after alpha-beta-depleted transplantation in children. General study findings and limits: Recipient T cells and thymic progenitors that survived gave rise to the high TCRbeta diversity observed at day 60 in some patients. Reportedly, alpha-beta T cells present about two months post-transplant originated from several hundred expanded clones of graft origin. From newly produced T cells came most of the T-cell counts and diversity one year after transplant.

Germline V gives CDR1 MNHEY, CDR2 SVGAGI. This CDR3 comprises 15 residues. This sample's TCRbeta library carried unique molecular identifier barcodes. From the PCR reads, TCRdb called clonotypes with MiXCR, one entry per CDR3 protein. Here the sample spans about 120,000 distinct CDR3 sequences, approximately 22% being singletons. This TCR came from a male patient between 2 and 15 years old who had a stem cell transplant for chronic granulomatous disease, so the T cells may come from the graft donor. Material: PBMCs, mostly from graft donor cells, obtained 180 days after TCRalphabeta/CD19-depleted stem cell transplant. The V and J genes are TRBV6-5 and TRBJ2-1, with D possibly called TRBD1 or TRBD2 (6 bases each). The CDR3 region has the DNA TGTGCCAGCAGTTATAGAGGTCGGGGGCTCAATGGGCAGTTCTTC. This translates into CASSYRGRGLNGQFF.